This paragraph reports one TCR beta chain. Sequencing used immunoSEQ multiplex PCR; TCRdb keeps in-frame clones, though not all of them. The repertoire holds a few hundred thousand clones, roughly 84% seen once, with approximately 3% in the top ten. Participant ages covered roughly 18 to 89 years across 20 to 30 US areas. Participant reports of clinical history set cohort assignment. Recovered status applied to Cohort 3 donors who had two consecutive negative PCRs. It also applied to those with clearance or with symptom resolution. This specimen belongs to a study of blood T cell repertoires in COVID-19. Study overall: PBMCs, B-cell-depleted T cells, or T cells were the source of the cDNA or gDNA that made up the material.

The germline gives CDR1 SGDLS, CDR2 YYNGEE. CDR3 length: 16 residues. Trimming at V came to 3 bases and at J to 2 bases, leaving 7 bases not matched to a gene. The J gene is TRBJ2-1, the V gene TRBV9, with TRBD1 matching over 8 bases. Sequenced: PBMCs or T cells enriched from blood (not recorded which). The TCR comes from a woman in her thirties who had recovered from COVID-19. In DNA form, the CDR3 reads TGTGCCAGCAGCGCCTTGGACAGGGACGCCTACAATGAGCAGTTCTTC. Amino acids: CASSALDRDAYNEQFF. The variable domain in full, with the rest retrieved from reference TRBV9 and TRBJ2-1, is DSGVTQTPKHLITATGQRVTLRCSPRSGDLSVYWYQQSLDQGLQFLIQYYNGEERAKGNILERFSAQQFPDLHSELNLSSLELGDSALYFCASSALDRDAYNEQFFGPGTRLTVL.